These T cell receptor beta chains were read from a single sample in a study of T cell responses to AZD1222 COVID-19 vaccine. Clones were read by immunoSEQ multiplex PCR, and TCRdb kept only the in-frame ones, dropping some. The profile shows some 180,000 clones, approximately 92% of them singletons. Sequencing used peripheral blood, obtained on day 0 of AZD1222 vaccination. The receptor set was obtained from an adult in good health. Both conserved end residues are part of each CDR3. D genes are given only for firm matches. The size of a clone is reported for some rows only, either as once, few or many, or as a class for expanded clones.

abundance	v_gene	j_gene	d_gene	CDR3nt	CDR3aa
-	TRBV6-2/TRBV6-3	TRBJ1-5	-	TGTGCCAGCAGTCTACAGGAAATGGTTCAGCCCCAGCATTTT	CASSLQEMVQPQHF
once	TRBV12-3/TRBV12-4	TRBJ2-7	-	TGTGCCAGCAGCCGAACCTACGAGCAGTACTTC	CASSRTYEQYF
-	TRBV5-1	TRBJ2-3	-	TGCGCCAGCAGCTTGGAGTACAGGGCTAGCACAGATACGCAGTATTTT	CASSLEYRASTDTQYF
-	TRBV7-9	TRBJ1-5	-	TGTGCCAGCAGTTCCAAAGGGGGAGATCAGCCCCAGCATTTT	CASSSKGGDQPQHF
once	TRBV7-6	TRBJ1-1	-	TGTGCCAGCAGCTTACTAGGGGGGGGGACGAACACTGAAGCTTTCTTT	CASSLLGGGTNTEAFF
-	TRBV6-2/TRBV6-3	TRBJ1-4	TRBD1	TGTGCCAGCAGTTACTCCCCGGGACAGGGATTTGAAAAACTGTTTTTT	CASSYSPGQGFEKLFF
-	TRBV28	TRBJ1-3	-	TGTGCCAGCAGTTTAGAGAGCTCTGGAAACACCATATATTTT	CASSLESSGNTIYF
-	TRBV19	TRBJ1-6	-	TGTGCCAGTAGTAAAAATGAGAAGTCACCCCTCCACTTT	CASSKNEKSPLHF
-	TRBV7-8	TRBJ1-5	TRBD1	TGTGCCAGCAGCCCCCGGACAGGGTTCAATCAGCCCCAGCATTTT	CASSPRTGFNQPQHF
once	TRBV6-5	TRBJ1-2	-	TGTGCCAGCAGCGGGTTCGATGCAGGCTATGGCTACACCTTC	CASSGFDAGYGYTF
-	TRBV5-6	TRBJ1-1	TRBD1	TGTGCCAGCAGCTTGGCGGGGACAGAGAAACAAGCTTTCTTT	CASSLAGTEKQAFF
-	TRBV7-9	TRBJ2-3	TRBD1	TGTGCCAGCAGCCACGGGACAGGGGGGAGCGGCACAGATACGCAGTATTTT	CASSHGTGGSGTDTQYF
-	TRBV5-1	TRBJ1-2	-	TGCGCCAGCAGCTTGGTCGGGAATAGAGGCTACACCTTC	CASSLVGNRGYTF
-	TRBV30	TRBJ1-2	TRBD1	TGTGCTTTTGAGCCGACAGGGGGAGGCTACACCTTC	CAFEPTGGGYTF
-	TRBV19	TRBJ2-5	TRBD1	TGTGCCAGTCGACCAAAAACAGGGGTTTATCACGGGAAGGGTGAGACCCAGTACTTC	CASRPKTGVYHGKGETQYF
-	TRBV21-1	TRBJ1-2	-	TGTGCCAGCAGCAGGCTGGCGACAGGGAGCCCGTTTTGCCCCCCGCCTGCTAACTATGGCTACACCTTC	CASSRLATGSPFCPPPANYGYTF
-	TRBV2	TRBJ1-5	-	TGTGCCAGCAGTGAAAGTCCCAGCAATCAGCCCCAGCATTTT	CASSESPSNQPQHF
-	TRBV5-6	TRBJ1-2	TRBD1	TGTGCCAGCAGCTTCCCATCCGACAGGGGCTATGGCTACACCTTC	CASSFPSDRGYGYTF
-	TRBV6-4	TRBJ2-3	-	TGTGCCAGCAGTGTCGGCAGGGGTGCAGATACGCAGTATTTT	CASSVGRGADTQYF
once	TRBV11-2	TRBJ2-1	TRBD2	TGTGCCAGCAGCTACTCCAGGACTAGCGGTAGCTCCTACAATGAGCAGTTCTTC	CASSYSRTSGSSYNEQFF
-	TRBV6-4	TRBJ2-3	-	TGTGCCAGCAGTGAGGGTAGCACAGATACGCAGTATTTT	CASSEGSTDTQYF
-	TRBV19	TRBJ1-2	-	TGTGCCAGTAGCATGCCGGACCTCCTCTATGGCTACACCTTC	CASSMPDLLYGYTF
-	TRBV18	TRBJ1-4	TRBD1	TGTGCCAGCTCCAGCGACAGGGCGAAAAAACTGTTTTTT	CASSSDRAKKLFF
-	TRBV28	TRBJ1-3	TRBD1	TGTGCCAGCAGCACCCTCGGGACAGCTGGAAACACCATATATTTT	CASSTLGTAGNTIYF
-	TRBV2	TRBJ1-1	-	TGTGCCAGCAGTGACCGAGATCAAATGAACACTGAAGCTTTCTTT	CASSDRDQMNTEAFF
once	TRBV30	TRBJ1-2	TRBD1	TGTGCCTGGGGTGGACAGGGTGGGGACACCTTC	CAWGGQGGDTF
-	TRBV3-1/TRBV3-2	TRBJ1-6	TRBD1	TGTGCCAGCAGCCAAGATCGGTGGTACGGGACAGGGGTGAATTCACCCCTCCACTTT	CASSQDRWYGTGVNSPLHF
-	TRBV19	TRBJ1-3	-	TGTGCCAGTAGTATCCTCGCTGAAACTGGAAACACCATATATTTT	CASSILAETGNTIYF
-	TRBV19	TRBJ1-4	-	TGTGCCAGTAGTCGGAGCAGCCAAGGGAATGAAAAACTGTTTTTT	CASSRSSQGNEKLFF
-	TRBV2	TRBJ1-5	-	TGTGCCAGCAGGGGTTTAGGGAATCAGCCCCAGCATTTT	CASRGLGNQPQHF